This T cell receptor (beta chain) was captured by sequencing in a study of T cells in Graves' hyperthyroidism and ophthalmopathy. Study-wide results and caveats: Ophthalmopathy and stable hyperthyroidism were separated by a 13 V-J model.

The V gene's germline CDR1 is MNHEY and CDR2 SVGEGT. Germline trimming cut 7 bases from V and 5 bases from J; bases unmatched to any gene: 9. The CDR3 sequence is 14 residues long. It was RNA transcripts that yielded the amplified TCR beta CDR3 regions. In the first-round RT-PCR of the TCR CDR3, the HTBI primer set was used. TCRdb recomputed calls from the multiplex PCR reads with MiXCR, one row per CDR3 protein. Here the sample spans approximately 720,000 distinct CDR3 sequences, under 20% being singletons. About this clonotype itself: Antigen unknown.

Diagnosis of hyperthyroidism was new in patients aged 18 to 65, and its duration was under 2 months. The diagnostic basis comprised clinical symptoms, serum thyroxine and TRAb, thyroid ultrasound and orbital computed tomography. The sample, blood from the first hyperthyroidism diagnosis, precedes any ophthalmopathy symptoms. This rearrangement joins TRBV6-2 or TRBV6-3 to TRBJ2-5, with 8 bases fitting TRBD1. The TCR comes from a woman aged 50 to 60 with Graves' hyperthyroidism that later progressed to Graves' ophthalmopathy. The sample taken for sequencing was blood. CDR3 amino acids: CASMFQGARETQYF. The CDR3 region has the DNA TGTGCCAGCATGTTCCAGGGGGCGCGGGAGACCCAGTACTTC.